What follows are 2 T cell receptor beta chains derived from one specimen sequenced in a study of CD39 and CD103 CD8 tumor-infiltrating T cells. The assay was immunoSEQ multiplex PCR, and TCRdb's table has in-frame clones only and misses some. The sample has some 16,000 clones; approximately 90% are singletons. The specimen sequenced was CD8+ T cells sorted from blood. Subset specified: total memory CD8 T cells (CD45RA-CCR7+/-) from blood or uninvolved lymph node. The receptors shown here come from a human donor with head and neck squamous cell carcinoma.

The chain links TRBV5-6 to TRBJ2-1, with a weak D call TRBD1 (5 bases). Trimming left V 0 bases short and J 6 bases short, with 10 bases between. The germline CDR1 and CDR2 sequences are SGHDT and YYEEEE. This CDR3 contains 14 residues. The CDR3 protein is CASSLDAGFNEQFF. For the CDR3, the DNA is TGTGCCAGCAGCTTGGATGCAGGGTTCAATGAGCAGTTCTTC.

CDR3 bases: TGTGCCAGCAGTGAAGCCTCCCCGGGTTTCGTAATGGGGGAGACCGCAGATACGCAGTATTTT. This sequence encodes CASSEASPGFVMGETADTQYF. This chain joins TRBV6-1 and TRBJ2-3; D is tentatively TRBD1 or TRBD2 (5 bases each). This CDR3 is 21 amino acids long. V gave up 0 bases and J gave up 4 bases, with 29 bases separating them. Germline-derived CDR1 and CDR2 are MNHNS and SASEGT.